This TCR beta chain was captured by sequencing in a study of Tregs in tolerant kidney transplant recipients. In the case of this clone: The CDR3 end is not reached by the read, which stops 3 residues before it; the germline J gene fills it in.

With 5 bases clipped from V and 1 base from J, the junction kept 5 bases outside the gene matches. In germline, CDR1 is MDHEN, CDR2 SYDVKM. The CDR3 length is 15 residues. Mixed chimerism was transient after nonmyeloablative marrow transplants from related graft donors. Assay used: immunoSEQ multiplex PCR; TCRdb lists only in-frame clones, some missing. The sample is made up of 14,000 or so clones, and the top ten hold roughly 28% of it. The V call is TRBV28, the J call TRBJ2-7; the match to TRBD2 covers 10 bases. The clonotype comes from a human patient who received a combined kidney and bone marrow transplant. The T cells may come from the graft donor. The specimen comprised CD8+ T cells from blood (PBMCs), sampled 6 months after the transplant. The sequenced CDR3 bases are TGTGCCAGCAGTGGACTAGCGGTTAGGTCCTACGAG. Translated, it gives CASSGLAVRSYE. The whole CDR3 region reads CASSGLAVRSYEQYF.